These 32 T cell receptor beta chains originate from one sample sequenced in a study of chemoradiotherapy in HPV16-positive cancers. TCRdb keeps only in-frame clones here, not all; method: immunoSEQ multiplex PCR. This sample has tens of thousands of clones, with about 90% found just once. Sample: blood, taken from a patient who underwent chemoradiotherapy. The receptors derive from a human donor with HPV-associated anogenital cancer.

The genes are TRBV7-2 and TRBJ2-1, with D perhaps matching TRBD2 (6 bases). CDR3 size: 16 residues. Deletions cut 1 base from V and 6 bases from J, with 16 bases between. The germline V gene has CDR1 SGHTA and CDR2 FQGNSA. This CDR3 reads CASSLERTGVGNEQFF. The CDR3 nucleotides are TGTGCCAGCAGCTTAGAGCGGACGGGAGTGGGCAATGAGCAGTTCTTC. The variable domain in full, completed from reference TRBV7-2 and TRBJ2-1, reads GAGVSQSPSNKVTEKGKDVELRCDPISGHTALYWYRQSLGQGLEFLIYFQGNSAPDKSGLPSDRFSAERTGGSVSTLTIQRTQQEDSAVYLCASSLERTGVGNEQFFGPGTRLTVL.

This chain connects TRBV4-1 to TRBJ1-1; 10 bases map to TRBD1. CDR1 MGHRA and CDR2 YSYEKL come from the germline V gene. The length of the CDR3 is 13 residues. After removal of 4 bases from V and 11 bases from J, the junction contained 7 bases not matched to a gene. In nucleotides, the CDR3 is TGCGCCAGCAGCCCTTGGACAGGGGGTGGGGCTTTCTTT. Translated: CASSPWTGGGAFF.

The DNA of the CDR3 is TGTGCCAGCAGTGGCGACAGCTCCAGGTGGACTGAAGCTTTCTTT. This translates into CASSGDSSRWTEAFF. V gene TRBV6-4 combines with J gene TRBJ1-1, with a possible D match to TRBD1 (5 bases). The CDR3 consists of 15 residues. Trimming left V 4 bases short and J 5 bases short, with 17 bases between. Germline V lookup: CDR1 MRHNA, CDR2 SNTAGT.

The chain joins TRBV25-1 to TRBJ1-1; the match to TRBD1 covers 7 bases. This CDR3 region has 13 residues. The J segment lost 1 base and the V segment lost 6 bases, leaving 2 bases of the junction unmatched. Per germline, CDR1 MGHDK and CDR2 SYGVNS. Here the CDR3 reads CASRGTANTEAFF. Here the CDR3 DNA reads TGTGCCAGCAGGGGGACAGCGAACACTGAAGCTTTCTTT.

The chain is built from TRBV6-6 and TRBJ1-6, with D unresolved. Deletions cut 7 bases from V and 9 bases from J, with 16 bases between. Germline assignment: CDR1 MNHNY and CDR2 SVGAGI (reference sequence). The CDR3 runs to 14 residues. CDR3: CASTPVYGSSPLHF. CDR3 bases: TGTGCCAGCACCCCGGTCTACGGTAGTTCACCCCTCCACTTT.

In its sample, this clone was seen once. The chain has TRBV5-4 and TRBJ2-3; D not resolved. Trimming stripped 0 bases from V and 2 bases from J, with 13 bases between. This CDR3 comprises 16 residues. The V gene's germline CDR1 is SGHNT and CDR2 YYREEE (reference sequence). The DNA of the CDR3 is TGTGCCAGCAGCTTGGACCCAGACTCCACCACAGATACGCAGTATTTT. It is translated as CASSLDPDSTTDTQYF.

V is TRBV7-9 and J is TRBJ1-4; 9 bases agree with TRBD1. CDR1 and CDR2 (germline): SEHNR, FQNEAQ (reference sequence). The CDR3 length is 16 residues. J was trimmed by 4 bases and V by 4 bases; bases with no gene match: 7. CDR3 DNA: TGTGCCAGCAGCTCACCACCGGGACAGGGTAATGAAAAACTGTTTTTT. This encodes CASSSPPGQGNEKLFF.

A few counts support this clone. The chain is built from TRBV15 and TRBJ1-4, with D possibly being TRBD1 (5 bases). CDR3 length equals 16 residues. V was cut by 2 bases and J by 10 bases, with 20 bases left in between. The germline V gene has CDR1 LNHNV and CDR2 YYDKDF (reference sequence). The CDR3 spells CATSRRIDGTPAKLFF. The CDR3, as DNA: TGTGCCACCAGCAGAAGAATAGACGGGACGCCCGCAAAACTGTTTTTT.

The gene calls are TRBV5-6 and TRBJ2-1; D not certain. The V gene lost 1 base and the J gene lost 2 bases, with 13 bases spanning the gap. From germline, CDR1 is SGHDT and CDR2 YYEEEE. The CDR3 sequence is 16 residues long. For the CDR3, the DNA is TGTGCCAGCAGCTTGCTGGCGAGTACCGCCTACAATGAGCAGTTCTTC. This encodes CASSLLASTAYNEQFF.

The rearrangement joins TRBV7-7 to TRBJ2-3, with D perhaps matching TRBD2 (5 bases). The CDR3 runs to 14 residues. Germline assignment: CDR1 SSHAT and CDR2 FNYEAQ (reference sequence). V dropped 0 bases and J dropped 3 bases, with 7 bases sitting between them. CDR3 sequence: CASSLAGVTDTQYF. Written as DNA, the CDR3 is TGTGCCAGCAGCTTAGCGGGAGTGACAGATACGCAGTATTTT.

This clone has a single count. The rearrangement uses TRBV6-1 and TRBJ2-1; 9 bases fit TRBD1. Germline V CDR1 and CDR2: MNHNS, SASEGT. Losses at the gene ends were 10 bases for V and 4 bases for J; bases not matched to a gene: 8. CDR3 length: 14 amino acids. For the CDR3, the DNA is TGTGCCATTCAGGCGGGACAGGGATACAATGAGCAGTTCTTC. This encodes CAIQAGQGYNEQFF.

This clone was detected a few times. The genes are TRBV10-1 and TRBJ1-6, with D unresolved. The germline CDR1 and CDR2 sequences are WNHNN and SYGVQD (reference sequence). Trimming pared 5 bases from V and 9 bases from J, leaving 8 bases between. This CDR3 is built from 12 residues. The CDR3 DNA follows: TGCGCCAGCAGTTCGGCGGGTTCACCCCTCCACTTT. This encodes CASSSAGSPLHF.

The rearrangement joins TRBV28 to TRBJ1-5, with D possibly TRBD1 on 6 matching bases. Germline CDR1 and CDR2: MDHEN and SYDVKM. The CDR3 totals 16 residues. Trimming took off 4 bases at V and 5 bases at J, with 18 bases between the two ends. The CDR3 DNA reads as TGTGCCAGCAGTTCATACTGGACAGCCGGCTATCAGCCCCAGCATTTT. It specifies CASSSYWTAGYQPQHF.

The rearrangement uses TRBV19 and TRBJ1-3; a possible D gene is TRBD1 (5 bases). Trimming stripped 3 bases from V and 0 bases from J, with 12 bases between. The CDR3 has 16 amino acids. CDR1 is LNHDA, CDR2 SQIVND, per germline (reference sequence). CDR3 loop: CASSMRVGASGNTIYF. CDR3 nucleotide sequence: TGTGCCAGTAGTATGAGGGTAGGGGCCTCTGGAAACACCATATATTTT.

The J gene is TRBJ1-5, the V gene TRBV12-5; D perhaps matches TRBD1 (6 bases). Trimming shortened V by 5 bases and J by 6 bases, and 17 bases separated the two germline ends. The length of the CDR3 is 15 residues. CDR1 and CDR2 from the germline V gene are LGHNT and FRNRAP. The DNA for the CDR3 is TGTGCTAGTGGTGTGGGGACACCCCGAGGTCAGCCCCAGCATTTT. Its protein is CASGVGTPRGQPQHF. The whole variable domain, filled in from reference TRBV12-5 and TRBJ1-5, reads DARVTQTPRHKVTEMGQEVTMRCQPILGHNTVFWYRQTMMQGLELLAYFRNRAPLDDSGMPKDRFSAEMPDATLATLKIQPSEPRDSAVYFCASGVGTPRGQPQHFGDGTRLSIL.

Written as DNA, the CDR3 is TGTGCCAGCAAGGGTTGGGGTGCGGGGGGTGAGATAGATACGCAGTATTTT. Residues: CASKGWGAGGEIDTQYF. The chain links TRBV2 to TRBJ2-3, with 8 bases fitting TRBD2. The CDR3 has 17 residues. Germline assignment: CDR1 SNHLY and CDR2 FYNNEI. J gave up 5 bases and V 7 bases, and 17 bases lay outside the gene matches.

The gene calls are TRBV14 and TRBJ1-2; tentative D call: TRBD1 (6 bases). CDR3 length: 12 residues. Trimming stripped 8 bases from V and 7 bases from J, with 14 bases between. Looked up from germline, CDR1 is SGHDN and CDR2 is FVKESK. The CDR3 DNA reads TGTGCCAGCGGGTTGGGGGCCTTTGGCTACACCTTC. Protein: CASGLGAFGYTF.

This chain connects TRBV25-1 to TRBJ1-1; maybe TRBD1 (5 bases). The CDR3 consists of 12 residues. CDR1 is MGHDK, CDR2 SYGVNS, per germline. Trimming cost V 8 bases and J 1 base, with 8 bases left between them. CDR3 DNA sequence: TGTGCCAGCGGCGGGGGGAACACTGAAGCTTTCTTT. The encoded protein is CASGGGNTEAFF.

The V and J genes are TRBV2 and TRBJ1-6; D remains unclear. Trimming left V 11 bases short and J 10 bases short, with 24 bases between. Germline-derived CDR1 and CDR2 are SNHLY and FYNNEI. The length of the CDR3 is 15 residues. The CDR3 reads CAGQRDRIRRSPLHF. The CDR3 nucleotides read TGTGCCGGGCAACGTGATCGAATCAGGAGATCACCCCTCCACTTT.

The V and J genes are TRBV2 and TRBJ2-7; 7 positions agree with TRBD1. The germline V gene encodes CDR1 SNHLY and CDR2 FYNNEI. The CDR3 covers 15 residues. Trimming at V came to 6 bases and at J to 0 bases, leaving 8 bases not matched to a gene. CDR3 sequence: CASRIPTGISYEQYF. The CDR3 region has the DNA TGTGCCAGCAGGATACCGACAGGGATCTCCTACGAGCAGTACTTC.

This clone was found a few times. This chain links TRBV6-6 with TRBJ2-1; 8 bases are a match to TRBD1. J gave up 3 bases and V 6 bases, and 10 bases lay outside the gene matches. The V gene's germline CDR1 is MNHNY and CDR2 SVGAGI (reference sequence). The CDR3 is 16 amino acids. CDR3 protein: CASSSAQGVNYNEQFF. As DNA, the CDR3 is TGTGCCAGCAGCTCAGCACAGGGGGTAAACTACAATGAGCAGTTCTTC.

The chain is built from TRBV11-3 and TRBJ2-2; 11 bases are a match to TRBD1. The V gene end was trimmed by 0 bases and the J gene end by 2 bases; junction bases not matched to a gene: 8. Germline V gene data show CDR1 as SGHNT and CDR2 as YENEEA. CDR3 length: 19 amino acids. CDR3 in DNA: TGTGCCAGCAGCTTAGAATTTGGACAGGGGGCTACAAACACCGGGGAGCTGTTTTTT. It translates to CASSLEFGQGATNTGELFF.

This clone was detected only once. This chain joins TRBV6-5 and TRBJ2-2; 7 nucleotides match TRBD2. Germline values: CDR1 MNHEY, CDR2 SVGAGI. V was clipped by 5 bases and J by 7 bases; unmatched bases: 4. The CDR3 length is 13 residues. The chain's CDR3 is CASSGTTGGELFF. Here the CDR3 DNA reads TGTGCCAGCAGTGGGACTACAGGCGGGGAGCTGTTTTTT.

V and J are TRBV4-2 and TRBJ2-2; D is perhaps TRBD1 or TRBD2 (5 bases each). Per the germline V gene, CDR1 is LGHNA and CDR2 is YNFKEQ. The ends were cut back, 4 bases at V and 0 bases at J, with 12 bases in the middle. CDR3 length: 16 amino acids. The CDR3 spells CASSPGTSSNTGELFF. As DNA, the CDR3 is TGTGCCAGCAGCCCGGGGACGTCTTCGAACACCGGGGAGCTGTTTTTT.

V gene TRBV6-6 combines with J gene TRBJ2-7; the D is unclear. Germline V gene sequence: CDR1 MNHNY, CDR2 SVGAGI (reference sequence). The CDR3 covers 13 residues. Trimming shortened V by 6 bases and J by 6 bases, and 15 bases separated the two germline ends. The CDR3: CASSPMGNFEQYF. CDR3 nucleotide sequence: TGTGCCAGCAGCCCTATGGGGAATTTCGAGCAGTACTTC.

Of note for this clone: One end of the junction does not line up with germline, which may come from a read error. Written as DNA, the CDR3 is TGTGCCAGCCGTTACCAGAAGGGCGGTCTTGGCTACGAGCAGTACTTC. It codes for CASRYQKGGLGYEQYF. The chain is built from TRBV6-5 and TRBJ2-7; D is ambiguous. In germline, CDR1 is MNHEY, CDR2 SVGAGI. The CDR3 sequence is 16 residues long.

This clone was recorded once. V and J are TRBV30 and TRBJ2-7, with 7 bases lining up with TRBD1. The CDR3 contains 11 residues. Losses at the gene ends were 7 bases for V and 5 bases for J; bases not matched to a gene: 5. Germline assignment: CDR1 GTSNPN and CDR2 SVGIG (reference sequence). The CDR3 DNA reads as TGTGCCTACAGGGGAATCGACGAGCAGTACTTC. It translates to CAYRGIDEQYF. Drawing the rest from reference TRBV30 and TRBJ2-7, the complete variable domain is SQTIHQWPATLVQPVGSPLSLECTVEGTSNPNLYWYRQAAGRGLQLLFYSVGIGQISSEVPQNLSASRPQDRQFILSSKKLLLSDSGFYLCAYRGIDEQYFGPGTRLTVT.

V and J are TRBV30 and TRBJ1-5; D not resolved. CDR3 size: 13 residues. CDR1 and CDR2 (germline): GTSNPN, SVGIG (reference sequence). Trimming pared 7 bases from V and 0 bases from J, leaving 10 bases between. CDR3 sequence (DNA): TGTGCCTCTCGGGTTGATAGCAATCAGCCCCAGCATTTT. Protein product: CASRVDSNQPQHF.

The chain is built from TRBV5-5 and TRBJ1-1; maybe TRBD1 (5 bases). CDR3 length equals 15 residues. CDR1 is SGHKS, CDR2 YYEKEE, per germline (reference sequence). V shed 4 bases and J shed 8 bases, with 21 bases lying between them. The CDR3 sequence: CASSPLNRQSTEAFF. The CDR3 DNA sequence: TGTGCCAGCAGCCCACTGAACAGGCAATCCACCGAAGCTTTCTTT.

This clone was picked up one time. The V and J genes are TRBV27 and TRBJ2-7, with D tentatively TRBD1 (6 bases). From germline, CDR1 is MNHEY and CDR2 SMNVEV (reference sequence). CDR3 length: 14 amino acids. V lost 1 base and J 2 bases, leaving 9 bases between the germline ends. CDR3: CASSLLTGAYEQYF. The CDR3 DNA is TGTGCCAGCAGTTTATTGACAGGAGCCTACGAGCAGTACTTC.

The J gene is TRBJ1-2, the V gene TRBV4-1, with D hard to call. V was trimmed by 0 bases and J by 4 bases, leaving 12 bases between them. In germline, CDR1 is MGHRA, CDR2 YSYEKL. The CDR3 extends over 15 amino acids. The CDR3 DNA follows: TGCGCCAGCAGCCAAGAGCTAAGGGTTACCTATGGCTACACCTTC. Encoded protein: CASSQELRVTYGYTF.

Only one count was recorded for this clone. The chain carries TRBV6-1 and TRBJ2-1; 9 nucleotides align to TRBD2. Germline V gene sequence: CDR1 MNHNS, CDR2 SASEGT. The CDR3 runs 15 residues. Trimming at V came to 3 bases and at J to 0 bases, leaving 0 bases not matched to a gene. The CDR3 sequence is CASSETSGSYNEQFF. CDR3 sequence (DNA): TGTGCCAGCAGTGAGACTAGCGGCTCCTACAATGAGCAGTTCTTC.